This entry lists 20 T cell receptor beta chains sequenced from one sample in a study of chemoradiotherapy in HPV16-positive cancers. The assay was immunoSEQ multiplex PCR, and TCRdb's table has in-frame clones only and misses some. This sample carries roughly 8,300 clones, approximately 72% of them seen once, and the ten largest clones take 35% to 45%. The material sequenced was tumor tissue, taken from a patient who underwent chemoradiotherapy. The receptor set was obtained from a human donor with HPV-associated anogenital cancer.

The chain is built from TRBV6-1 and TRBJ1-5, with D possibly being TRBD1 (6 bases). V was trimmed by 0 bases and J by 3 bases, leaving 12 bases between them. The CDR3 covers 16 residues. Germline CDR1 reads MNHNS; CDR2 reads SASEGT. Here the CDR3 DNA reads TGTGCCAGCAGTGAAGCTATCAGGGGACCCAATCAGCCCCAGCATTTT. As protein: CASSEAIRGPNQPQHF.

The gene calls are TRBV28 and TRBJ2-3; D gene uncertain. From germline, CDR1 is MDHEN and CDR2 SYDVKM. The V gene lost 6 bases and the J gene lost 4 bases, with 8 bases spanning the gap. This CDR3 comprises 12 residues. CDR3 DNA: TGTGCCAGCAGGAAGGCCCCAGATACGCAGTATTTT. This sequence encodes CASRKAPDTQYF.

The chain joins TRBV18 to TRBJ1-2; unclear D gene. Germline values: CDR1 KGHSH, CDR2 LQKENI. This CDR3 has 13 amino acids. Trimming took 2 bases from V and 2 from J, leaving 6 bases between them. The CDR3 reads CASSPSGNYGYTF. In DNA, the CDR3 is TGTGCCAGCTCACCATCGGGAAACTATGGCTACACCTTC.

The CDR3 reads CASSLSVTLLSRSPLHF. The CDR3 DNA sequence: TGTGCCAGCAGCTTGTCTGTGACCCTTCTCAGTCGTTCACCCCTCCACTTT. The rearrangement joins TRBV7-2 to TRBJ1-6; D unclear. Per the germline V gene, CDR1 is SGHTA and CDR2 is FQGNSA. The CDR3 runs to 17 residues. Trimming stripped 3 bases from V and 9 bases from J, with 21 bases between.

The J gene is TRBJ2-3, the V gene TRBV5-8, with 8 bases fitting TRBD2. The CDR3 consists of 15 residues. V trimming: 4 bases; J trimming: 5 bases; junction bases outside the gene matches: 9. CDR1 is SGHTS, CDR2 YDEGEE, per germline. CDR3 in amino acids: CASSAGLAKGDTQYF. The CDR3 nucleotides are TGTGCCAGCAGCGCTGGACTAGCTAAGGGAGATACGCAGTATTTT.

This clone was found a few times. The rearrangement links TRBV14 to TRBJ2-5, with D perhaps matching TRBD2 (5 bases). Trimming shortened V by 3 bases and J by 1 base, and 18 bases separated the two germline ends. The length of the CDR3 is 17 residues. Looked up from germline, CDR1 is SGHDN and CDR2 is FVKESK. The CDR3 is CASSQLFPRGFQETQYF. CDR3 in DNA: TGTGCCAGCAGCCAGCTTTTCCCCCGGGGATTCCAAGAGACCCAGTACTTC.

The genes are TRBV7-9 and TRBJ1-2; 7 bases line up with TRBD1. Germline V gives CDR1 SEHNR, CDR2 FQNEAQ (reference sequence). After removal of 4 bases from V and 5 bases from J, the junction contained 13 bases not matched to a gene. The CDR3 extends over 16 amino acids. The CDR3, as DNA: TGTGCCAGCAGCTCAAAGACCGGGACAGATCCTTATGGCTACACCTTC. Its protein product is CASSSKTGTDPYGYTF. The whole variable domain, filled in from reference TRBV7-9 and TRBJ1-2, reads DTGVSQNPRHKITKRGQNVTFRCDPISEHNRLYWYRQTLGQGPEFLTYFQNEAQLEKSRLLSDRFSAERPKGSFSTLEIQRTEQGDSAMYLCASSSKTGTDPYGYTFGSGTRLTVV.

This chain connects TRBV25-1 to TRBJ2-5; D is perhaps TRBD2 (5 bases). Trimming cost V 6 bases and J 4 bases, with 15 bases left between them. Germline V gene lookup returns CDR1 MGHDK and CDR2 SYGVNS. The CDR3 has 14 residues. The CDR3 is CASSRAGGIETQYF. CDR3 DNA sequence: TGTGCCAGCAGCCGGGCGGGCGGTATAGAGACCCAGTACTTC.

The V gene is TRBV5-8, the J gene TRBJ1-1; D is unresolved. Between the trimmed V and J ends, which lost 0 bases and 1 base, there was a span of 4 bases. The CDR3 has 13 amino acids. CDR1 and CDR2 (germline): SGHTS, YDEGEE. For the CDR3, the DNA is TGTGCCAGCAGCTTGGGCCGGAACACTGAAGCTTTCTTT. It is translated as CASSLGRNTEAFF. Full variable domain (rest looked up from reference TRBV5-8 and TRBJ1-1): EAGVTQSPTHLIKTRGQQATLRCSPISGHTSVYWYQQALGLGLQFLLWYDEGEERNRGNFPPRFSGRQFPNYSSELNVNALELEDSALYLCASSLGRNTEAFFGQGTRLTVV.

The chain recombines TRBV10-1 with TRBJ1-1, with no clear D. The CDR3 has 11 residues. Germline loops: CDR1 WNHNN, CDR2 SYGVQD (reference sequence). The V end lost 8 bases, the J end lost 10 bases, and 14 bases lay between the germline ends. DNA for the CDR3: TGCGCCAGCTTCGACGGCAGGACAGCTTTCTTT. Protein: CASFDGRTAFF.

The rearrangement uses TRBV30 and TRBJ2-3, with D possibly matching TRBD2 (6 bases). This CDR3 has 14 amino acids. V was shortened by 3 bases and J by 2 bases, with 12 bases between the two germline ends. Germline V gene sequence: CDR1 GTSNPN, CDR2 SVGIG (reference sequence). CDR3 region: CAWSWGGTTDTQYF. The CDR3 nucleotides are TGTGCCTGGAGCTGGGGCGGGACCACAGATACGCAGTATTTT.

This rearrangement joins TRBV7-2 to TRBJ1-4; D is perhaps TRBD1 (6 bases). V lost 5 bases to trimming and J lost 6 bases, with 19 bases between them. Germline V gene data show CDR1 as SGHTA and CDR2 as FQGNSA. The CDR3 is 16 amino acids. The CDR3 loop reads CASSPTRRGWDEKLFF. CDR3 nucleotides: TGTGCCAGCAGCCCCACACGCAGGGGATGGGATGAAAAACTGTTTTTT.

This clone has only one observation. The chain has TRBV5-1 and TRBJ1-6; 7 positions match TRBD1. The germline gives CDR1 SGHRS, CDR2 YFSETQ. The CDR3 sequence is 15 residues long. The ends lost 1 base at V and 10 bases at J; junction bases unmatched: 8. CDR3 in DNA: TGCGCCAGCAGCTTGCTGACAGGGAGCCGGTCACCCCTCCACTTT. Encoded protein: CASSLLTGSRSPLHF.

The chain joins TRBV7-9 to TRBJ2-1; 7 bases are shared with TRBD1. There are 15 residues in the CDR3. The trim removed 3 bases at V and 1 base at J, leaving 3 bases unmatched. The germline V gene encodes CDR1 SEHNR and CDR2 FQNEAQ (reference sequence). The CDR3 here is CASSFTGVSYNEQFF. DNA of the CDR3: TGTGCCAGCAGCTTTACAGGGGTATCCTACAATGAGCAGTTCTTC.

This rearrangement joins TRBV30 to TRBJ1-2, with 9 bases lining up with TRBD1. CDR1 and CDR2 from the germline V gene are GTSNPN and SVGIG (reference sequence). CDR3 size: 15 residues. Unmatched junction bases numbered 6, after V lost 4 bases and J lost 0 bases. The CDR3 bases are TGTGCCTGGACGGGACAGGGCCTAGCTAACTATGGCTACACCTTC. It yields the protein CAWTGQGLANYGYTF.

The CDR3: CSTLPGQNNEQFF. In DNA form, the CDR3 reads TGTTCGACCCTCCCGGGACAGAACAATGAGCAGTTCTTC. V usage is TRBV6-6 and J usage is TRBJ2-1, with 7 positions matching TRBD1. The CDR3 has 13 amino acids. Looked up from germline, CDR1 is MNHNY and CDR2 is SVGAGI (reference sequence).

The chain recombines TRBV6-4 with TRBJ2-1; maybe TRBD2 (6 bases). There are 14 residues in the CDR3. With 0 bases removed from V and 6 bases from J, the gap between germline ends came to 9 bases. Germline CDR1 is MRHNA and CDR2 is SNTAGT. CDR3 coding DNA: TGTGCCAGCAGTGACTCACTAGCCCCCAATGAGCAGTTCTTC. This encodes CASSDSLAPNEQFF.

This clone showed up just a few times. This sequence joins TRBV6-5 and TRBJ1-1; TRBD1 aligns across 8 bases. CDR3 size: 14 residues. J lost 6 bases, V lost 6 bases, and 9 bases had no gene match. Germline CDR1 and CDR2: MNHEY and SVGAGI. The CDR3 sequence is CASRYDRGVPEAFF. The CDR3 DNA reads TGTGCCAGCAGGTATGACAGGGGCGTCCCTGAAGCTTTCTTT.

The chain uses TRBV18 and TRBJ1-1; possible D gene TRBD1, 5 bases. Germline V gene sequence: CDR1 KGHSH, CDR2 LQKENI. Trimming pared 7 bases from V and 5 bases from J, leaving 20 bases between. The CDR3 length is 15 residues. DNA for the CDR3: TGTGCCAGCTTCTTGAAATGGGAGGGGAGGACTGAAGCTTTCTTT. Protein product: CASFLKWEGRTEAFF.

This clone was seen once. The rearrangement uses TRBV27 and TRBJ1-3, with D perhaps TRBD1 (5 bases). Trimming stripped 0 bases from V and 0 bases from J, with 6 bases between. Germline V gene data show CDR1 as MNHEY and CDR2 as SMNVEV (reference sequence). The CDR3 is 15 amino acids. This CDR3 is CASSLSRGSGNTIYF. As DNA, the CDR3 is TGTGCCAGCAGTTTATCTAGGGGCTCTGGAAACACCATATATTTT.